A selection of T cell receptor beta chains follows, all from one sample in a study of blood T cell repertoires in COVID-19. Data came from immunoSEQ multiplex PCR; TCRdb stores just in-frame clones and leaves some out. The repertoire has roughly 230,000 clones, approximately 80% of them found once; the top ten carry around 26%. Material: peripheral blood. The receptors were sampled from a man in his forties with acute or convalescent COVID-19. Both conserved end residues are part of each CDR3. D genes are given only for firm matches.

CANRDNGYNSPLHF	TRBV10-3	TRBJ1-6	NA
CASSLIGPGNTEAFF	TRBV5-4	TRBJ1-1	NA
CATSRDLLTGENYNEQFF	TRBV15	TRBJ2-1	TRBD1
CASSLGRRHQEFF	TRBV5-4	TRBJ2-1	NA
CASSSPGILQETQYF	TRBV5-4	TRBJ2-5	NA
CASSFASGTLGNTIYF	TRBV7-9	TRBJ1-3	NA
CASGLLDGINTGELFF	TRBV12-5	TRBJ2-2	NA
CASSQDGQESFF	TRBV4-2	TRBJ1-1	TRBD1
CASSPGQSRYGYTF	TRBV18	TRBJ1-2	NA
CASSYSTPRNTEAFF	TRBV6-5	TRBJ1-1	NA
CASSSKREGVSDTQYF	TRBV5-1	TRBJ2-3	TRBD2
CASSLGPQGINSPLHF	TRBV7-6	TRBJ1-6	TRBD1
CASSQLDRDAFF	TRBV14	TRBJ1-1	TRBD1
CATLRNRENTEAFF	TRBV10-2	TRBJ1-1	NA
CAISPTGGSYNEQFF	TRBV10-3	TRBJ2-1	TRBD2
CASRVDRLNEKLFF	TRBV2	TRBJ1-4	NA
CASSLKTAQETQYF	TRBV5-1	TRBJ2-5	NA
CASTPTKDRRGAEAFF	TRBV19	TRBJ1-1	TRBD1
CASSLGGTAETQYF	TRBV7-7	TRBJ2-5	TRBD1
CASSMLSGSSYEQYF	TRBV7-6	TRBJ2-7	NA
CASSLRLPTNEKLFF	TRBV10-2	TRBJ1-4	NA
CASSWTFNYGYTF	TRBV10-1	TRBJ1-2	NA
CATTDRTQGDTIYF	TRBV10-3	TRBJ1-3	NA
CASSEHTGQMNTEAFF	TRBV25-1	TRBJ1-1	NA
CASSLAGDQPQHF	TRBV5-1	TRBJ1-5	NA
CASSPPQLAGANEQFF	TRBV5-4	TRBJ2-1	TRBD2
CAISEVADEQYF	TRBV10-3	TRBJ2-7	NA
CASSGTAVSTDTQYF	TRBV2	TRBJ2-3	NA
CASGSIAGPGEQFF	TRBV5-1	TRBJ2-1	TRBD2
CASSYQGQGTGELFF	TRBV6-5	TRBJ2-2	TRBD1
CASSSDRAQGSFTGANVLTF	TRBV5-4	TRBJ2-6	NA
CASSDIDEQFF	TRBV19	TRBJ2-1	NA
CASSQGTGGRSYNEQFF	TRBV3-1/TRBV3-2	TRBJ2-1	TRBD2